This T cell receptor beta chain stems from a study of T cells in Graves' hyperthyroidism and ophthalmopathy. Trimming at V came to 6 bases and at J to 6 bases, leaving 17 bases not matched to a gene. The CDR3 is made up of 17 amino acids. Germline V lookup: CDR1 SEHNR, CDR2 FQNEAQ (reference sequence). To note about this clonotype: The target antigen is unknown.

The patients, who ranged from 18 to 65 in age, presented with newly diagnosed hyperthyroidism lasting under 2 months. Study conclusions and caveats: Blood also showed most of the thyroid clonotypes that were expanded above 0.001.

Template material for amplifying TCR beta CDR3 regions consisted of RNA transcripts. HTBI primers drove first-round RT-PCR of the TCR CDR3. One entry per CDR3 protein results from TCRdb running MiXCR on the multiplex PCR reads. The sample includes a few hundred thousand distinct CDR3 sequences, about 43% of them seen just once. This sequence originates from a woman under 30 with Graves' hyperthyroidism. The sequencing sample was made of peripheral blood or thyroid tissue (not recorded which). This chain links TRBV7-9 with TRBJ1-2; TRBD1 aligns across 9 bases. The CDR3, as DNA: TGTGCCAGCAGACTATCCGGGACAGGGATCCCACTGCATGGCTACACCTTC. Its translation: CASRLSGTGIPLHGYTF.